This T cell receptor beta chain originates from a study of PD-L1 blockade in urothelial cancer. About the research overall: Of around 31 patients, twenty-five were males with bladder-origin urothelial cancer. At 3 weeks after treatment start (second dose) and again at 6 weeks, blood was analyzed. The study's findings and limits: Below-median pretreatment blood TCR clonality was a predictor of better survival.

In the case of this clone: The antigen remains unidentified.

The CDR3 length is 11 residues. Germline V lookup: CDR1 DFQATT, CDR2 SNEGSKA (reference sequence). Trimming removed 1 base at V and 7 bases at J, with 8 bases between. Only in-frame clones appear in the TCRdb table, and some are missing; sequencing was by immunoSEQ multiplex PCR. The sample records tens of thousands of clones, 81% being singletons. Documented time point: pretreatment peripheral blood. The TCR comes from a man in his 70s with urothelial cancer. Sample: PBMCs, taken around atezolizumab (anti-PD-L1) treatment. The chain joins TRBV20-1 to TRBJ2-7, with a weak D call TRBD2 (5 bases). The CDR3 is CSARGQREQYF. CDR3 DNA: TGCAGTGCTAGAGGCCAGCGGGAGCAGTACTTC.